Listed below are T cell receptor beta chains from one sample, sequenced in a study of T cell responses to AZD1222 COVID-19 vaccine. This table comes from immunoSEQ multiplex PCR, and its TCRdb copy is limited to in-frame clones, with some not included. The sample includes about 140,000 clones, roughly nine tenths of them seen just once. Sequenced material: peripheral blood, taken on day 0 of AZD1222 vaccination. All receptors come from an adult in good health. Each CDR3 is given with its conserved first and last residue. The D gene is left open where the match is weak. Clone size is shown for a subset of rows, as once, few, many or a class of expanded clone.

TRBJ1-2,NA,13,few,TRBV10-2,TGCGCCAGCAGTGGGAGGTCAGGTTGGGGCTACACCTTC,CASSGRSGWGYTF
TRBJ2-1,TRBD2,16,NA,TRBV11-3,TGTGCCAGCAGCTTCGATCCGGGACTAGCAGACAATGAGCAGTTCTTC,CASSFDPGLADNEQFF
TRBJ2-3,NA,14,once,TRBV11-3,TGTGCCAGCAGGCCCGCCGGCGGGGCAGATACGCAGTATTTT,CASRPAGGADTQYF
TRBJ1-2,NA,14,NA,TRBV6-5,TGTGCCAGCAGACGGGGGGCCCCTCCTTCTGGCTACACCTTC,CASRRGAPPSGYTF
TRBJ1-5,NA,15,NA,TRBV5-1,TGCGCCAGCAGCTTGGGGCCCTCAGGGGATCAGCCCCAGCATTTT,CASSLGPSGDQPQHF
TRBJ1-2,NA,14,NA,TRBV19,TGTGCCAGTAGTAAGGAACCCGTCGACTATGGCTACACCTTC,CASSKEPVDYGYTF
TRBJ2-7,NA,13,NA,TRBV14,TGTGCCAGCAGCACGACAGCTTTCTACGAGCAGTACTTC,CASSTTAFYEQYF
TRBJ2-5,TRBD2,13,few,TRBV30,TGTGCCTGGAGTCAGCGGGGGAGGGAGACCCAGTACTTC,CAWSQRGRETQYF
TRBJ1-4,NA,13,NA,TRBV5-4,TGTGCCAGCAGCTTGTATGGTGAGGAAAAACTGTTTTTT,CASSLYGEEKLFF
TRBJ2-5,TRBD2,16,once,TRBV5-1,TGCGCCAGCAGCTTGGGGCAACTAGCGGGAGGAGAGACCCAGTACTTC,CASSLGQLAGGETQYF
TRBJ1-1,NA,16,NA,TRBV6-1,TGTGCCAGCAGTGAAGCGGGAGGGAGGGGCAACACTGAAGCTTTCTTT,CASSEAGGRGNTEAFF
TRBJ2-3,NA,17,NA,TRBV4-1,TGCGCCAGCAGCCAAGAAGGGGGGGGCCGGGGCACAGATACGCAGTATTTT,CASSQEGGGRGTDTQYF
TRBJ1-6,NA,14,once,TRBV25-1,TGTGCCAGCAGTATCAACCCGGAGGGTTCACCCCTCCACTTT,CASSINPEGSPLHF
TRBJ1-1,NA,13,NA,TRBV6-5,TGTGCCAGCAGACTCACGGTGAACACTGAAGCTTTCTTT,CASRLTVNTEAFF
TRBJ1-2,TRBD1,11,once,TRBV30,TGTGCCTGGTCAGGGGGCGAGCGCTACACCTTC,CAWSGGERYTF
TRBJ1-1,NA,14,NA,TRBV15,TGTGCCACCAGCAGAGACAGCATGAACACTGAAGCTTTCTTT,CATSRDSMNTEAFF
TRBJ1-2,NA,14,NA,TRBV14,TGTGCCAGCAGCCAAGATCTACAGGGCTATGGCTACACCTTC,CASSQDLQGYGYTF
TRBJ2-4,NA,15,once,TRBV2,TGTGCCAGCAGTAGACTACCAGTTGCCAAAAACATTCAGTACTTC,CASSRLPVAKNIQYF
TRBJ2-7,NA,15,NA,TRBV15,TGTGCCACCAGCAGCCAGCGGTTAAGCTCCTACGAGCAGTACTTC,CATSSQRLSSYEQYF
TRBJ1-2,TRBD1,13,once,TRBV3-1/TRBV3-2,TGTGCCAGCAGCCGCCAGGACAGGGCTGGCTACACCTTC,CASSRQDRAGYTF
TRBJ2-1,TRBD1,15,NA,TRBV30,TGTGCCTGGAGGCGTGAGGGGGCAGCCTACAATGAGCAGTTCTTC,CAWRREGAAYNEQFF
TRBJ2-3,TRBD2,17,NA,TRBV9,TGTGCCAGCAGCCCGGGACTAGCGGGGATATATTCAGATACGCAGTATTTT,CASSPGLAGIYSDTQYF
TRBJ2-1,NA,14,NA,TRBV27,TGTGCCAGCACCCAGTACAGCTCCTACAATGAGCAGTTCTTC,CASTQYSSYNEQFF
TRBJ2-1,TRBD1,17,NA,TRBV20-1,TGCAGTGCTAGTTGGTTCAATTCGGGACAGGGAAACAATGAGCAGTTCTTC,CSASWFNSGQGNNEQFF
TRBJ1-3,NA,12,NA,TRBV7-9,TGTGCCAGCAGCTTCGGTGGAAACACCATATATTTT,CASSFGGNTIYF
TRBJ2-5,TRBD2,15,once,TRBV7-2,TGTGCCAGCCGGGGGGGACTAGTCAGTTTGGAGACCCAGTACTTC,CASRGGLVSLETQYF
TRBJ1-6,NA,13,few,TRBV11-3,TGTGCCAGCAGCTTAGTACCGAGTTCACCCCTCCACTTT,CASSLVPSSPLHF
TRBJ1-2,NA,15,NA,TRBV29-1,TGCAGCGTCGGGGACACCAAATTCCGGATGGAGGGCTACACCTTC,CSVGDTKFRMEGYTF
TRBJ1-1,NA,14,NA,TRBV5-6,TGTGCCAGCAGCTTGCCGGCTATGCTCACTGAAGCTTTCTTT,CASSLPAMLTEAFF
TRBJ2-6,NA,15,NA,TRBV12-5,TGTGCTAGTGGTTTGGGGAGATCCGGGGCCAACGTCCTGACTTTC,CASGLGRSGANVLTF
TRBJ1-3,NA,16,NA,TRBV6-5,TGTGCCAGCAGTTACTCTGGGGGGGGCTCTGGAAACACCATATATTTT,CASSYSGGGSGNTIYF
TRBJ2-7,TRBD2,15,NA,TRBV4-2,TGTGCCAGCAGCCAAGAAGGGACTAACTCCTACGAGCAGTACTTC,CASSQEGTNSYEQYF
TRBJ2-1,TRBD1,14,NA,TRBV5-6,TGTGCCAGCAGGAGCCCCGACAGGGAACACGAGCAGTTCTTC,CASRSPDREHEQFF
TRBJ2-5,NA,14,NA,TRBV7-9,TGTGCCAGCAGCTCGCAGGGTTTGGGAGAGACCCAGTACTTC,CASSSQGLGETQYF
TRBJ1-6,NA,13,once,TRBV6-5,TGTGCCAGCAGGGACAGATATAATTCACCCCTCCACTTT,CASRDRYNSPLHF
TRBJ2-7,TRBD2,14,once,TRBV18,TGTGCCAGCTCAGCTAGCGGGGGGGCCTACGAGCAGTACTTC,CASSASGGAYEQYF
TRBJ1-6,NA,14,NA,TRBV6-6,TGTGCCAGCACTTTGCCCAGGAACAATTCACCCCTCCACTTT,CASTLPRNNSPLHF
TRBJ1-1,NA,13,once,TRBV11-3,TGTGCCAGCAGCTCCGTTAAGAACACTGAAGCTTTCTTT,CASSSVKNTEAFF
TRBJ2-5,NA,15,NA,TRBV2,TGTGCCAGCAGTGAAGGGACATTCGGCCAAGAGACCCAGTACTTC,CASSEGTFGQETQYF
TRBJ1-1,NA,15,NA,TRBV6-5,TGTGCCAGCAGTCCCCGTGGTTCTTTGAACACTGAAGCTTTCTTT,CASSPRGSLNTEAFF
TRBJ1-4,NA,13,NA,TRBV2,TGTGCCGGATGCAGGGGCCAAAATGAAAAACTGTTTTTT,CAGCRGQNEKLFF
TRBJ1-4,TRBD1,15,NA,TRBV6-5,TGTGCCAGCAGTTTCGACAGGGGGGGGAATGAAAAACTGTTTTTT,CASSFDRGGNEKLFF
TRBJ2-1,NA,14,once,TRBV11-1,TGTGCCAGCAGCTTTGGGACGAATAGTAATGAGCAGTTCTTC,CASSFGTNSNEQFF
TRBJ1-2,NA,14,NA,TRBV7-9,TGTGCCAGCAGTCAGGGTTTAGGTATCTATGGCTACACCTTC,CASSQGLGIYGYTF
TRBJ1-2,NA,13,NA,TRBV5-1,TGCGCCAGCAGCTTCTACGGAGGGCAGGGCTACACCTTC,CASSFYGGQGYTF
TRBJ2-4,NA,19,once,TRBV19,TGTGCCAGAATAGAGGGCTCTACCCTTGGCCGTATAGCCAAAAACATTCAGTACTTC,CARIEGSTLGRIAKNIQYF